These 28 T cell receptor beta chains originate from one sample sequenced in a study of T-cell reconstitution after alpha-beta-depleted transplantation in children. Construction of the TCRbeta library involved unique molecular identifiers. One entry per CDR3 protein, called by TCRdb with MiXCR from the PCR reads. The sample has about 250,000 distinct CDR3 sequences, roughly 25% seen once. The starting material was PBMCs, mostly from graft donor cells, obtained 360 days after TCRalphabeta/CD19-depleted stem cell transplant. Source of these receptors: a female patient under 10 years old who had a stem cell transplant for congenital amegakaryocytic thrombocytopenia, so the T cells may come from the graft donor.

A few counts support this clonotype. V is TRBV4-1 and J is TRBJ1-4, with TRBD1 matching 8 bases. Germline lookup yields CDR1 MGHRA and CDR2 YSYEKL. J gave up 6 bases and V 3 bases, and 9 bases lay outside the gene matches. CDR3 length: 16 amino acids. CDR3 in amino acids: CASSHSFRGLYEKLFF. In DNA form, the CDR3 reads TGCGCCAGCAGCCATTCCTTCAGGGGGCTTTATGAAAAACTGTTTTTT.

The genes are TRBV5-1 and TRBJ2-5; D could derive from TRBD1 or TRBD2 (7 bases each). Trimming cost V 4 bases and J 4 bases, with 17 bases left between them. The CDR3 spans 15 residues. Germline lookup yields CDR1 SGHRS and CDR2 YFSETQ. Written as DNA, the CDR3 is TGCGCCAGCAGCCCTCCCCAGGGGGGGCGAGAGACCCAGTACTTC. It encodes CASSPPQGGRETQYF. The complete variable domain, with remaining parts taken from reference TRBV5-1 and TRBJ2-5, reads KAGVTQTPRYLIKTRGQQVTLSCSPISGHRSVSWYQQTPGQGLQFLFEYFSETQRNKGNFPGRFSGRQFSNSRSEMNVSTLELGDSALYLCASSPPQGGRETQYFGPGTRLLVL.

The chain has TRBV6-1 and TRBJ1-6; no definite D call. This CDR3 comprises 17 residues. CDR1 and CDR2 from the germline V gene are MNHNS and SASEGT. V was shortened by 8 bases and J by 0 bases, with 17 bases between the two germline ends. In DNA form, the CDR3 reads TGTGCCAGCGCAATAGTTCACCCAGCCTCCTATAATTCACCCCTCCACTTT. It encodes CASAIVHPASYNSPLHF.

The chain links TRBV12-3 or TRBV12-4 to TRBJ2-2, with D maybe TRBD1 (6 bases). The CDR3 consists of 13 residues. Trimming cost V 5 bases and J 8 bases, with 12 bases left between them. The CDR3 loop is CASSRQVEGELFF. The CDR3 nucleotides read TGTGCCAGCAGTCGACAGGTTGAGGGGGAGCTGTTTTTT.

The chain couples TRBV7-7 to TRBJ2-1; D gene unclear. Between the trimmed V and J ends, which lost 3 bases and 8 bases, there was a span of 14 bases. The CDR3 is 14 amino acids. CDR1 SSHAT and CDR2 FNYEAQ come from the germline V gene (reference sequence). CDR3 loop: CASSFFPFAHEQFF. The CDR3 DNA reads as TGTGCCAGCAGCTTTTTCCCCTTCGCCCATGAGCAGTTCTTC. The full variable domain, in which reference TRBV7-7 and TRBJ2-1 provide the parts outside the CDR3, is GAGVSQSPRYKVTKRGQDVTLRCDPISSHATLYWYQQALGQGPEFLTYFNYEAQPDKSGLPSDRFSAERPEGSISTLTIQRTEQRDSAMYRCASSFFPFAHEQFFGPGTRLTVL.

This clonotype occurred a few times. The CDR3 nucleotides are TGTGCCAGCAGCCGCATATGGGGCCGACCAATTAACACTGAAGCTTTCTTT. Translating it yields CASSRIWGRPINTEAFF. The chain uses TRBV28 and TRBJ1-1; D perhaps matches TRBD1 (5 bases). Germline V CDR1 and CDR2: MDHEN, SYDVKM. V gave up 6 bases and J gave up 2 bases, with 22 bases separating them. CDR3 length: 17 residues.

A remark on this clonotype: In this CDR3 the conserved last residue, phenylalanine or tryptophan, is missing, so a read error is likely. The chain employs TRBV3-1 and TRBJ1-1; no definite D call. The V end was cut by 1 base, the J end by 1 base, with 22 bases between. The CDR3 contains 19 residues. CDR1 is LGHDT, CDR2 YNNKEL, per germline (reference sequence). CDR3 DNA: TGTGCCAGCAGCCAAGTTTTCGGGTGGGGAATAACAACGAACACTGAAGCTTTCTGT. Its translation: CASSQVFGWGITTNTEAFC.

This chain uses TRBV5-1 with TRBJ2-7; D tentatively reads TRBD1 or TRBD2 (5 bases each). Germline V lookup: CDR1 SGHRS, CDR2 YFSETQ. The CDR3 runs 14 residues. V lost 4 bases to trimming and J lost 5 bases, with 16 bases between them. The DNA for the CDR3 is TGCGCCAGCAGCGTGTCTGGGGGAGAAGACGAGCAGTACTTC. Encoded protein: CASSVSGGEDEQYF.

This clonotype appeared a few times. The gene calls are TRBV20-1 and TRBJ2-3, with D perhaps TRBD2 (6 bases). V was shortened by 4 bases and J by 6 bases, with 11 bases between the two germline ends. CDR1 is DFQATT, CDR2 SNEGSKA, per germline (reference sequence). This CDR3 region has 12 residues. The CDR3 protein is CSAMRGKDTQYF. The CDR3 region has the DNA TGCAGTGCTATGCGGGGCAAGGATACGCAGTATTTT.

This chain connects TRBV14 to TRBJ2-5; D remains ambiguous. There are 15 residues in the CDR3. Germline V gene data show CDR1 as SGHDN and CDR2 as FVKESK. Deletions cut 3 bases from V and 1 base from J, with 12 bases between. The CDR3 coding sequence is TGTGCCAGCAGCCACCTGTGGAGTCTCCAAGAGACCCAGTACTTC. Encoded protein: CASSHLWSLQETQYF.

This clonotype turned up a few times. The gene calls are TRBV10-3 and TRBJ1-4, with D possibly matching TRBD1 (6 bases). The V gene lost 0 bases and the J gene lost 3 bases, with 8 bases spanning the gap. The V gene's germline CDR1 is ENHRY and CDR2 SYGVKD. The CDR3 runs to 15 residues. CDR3 bases: TGTGCCATCAGTGAGTCACAGGGCCCTAATGAAAAACTGTTTTTT. Its translation: CAISESQGPNEKLFF.

The V gene is TRBV3-1, the J gene TRBJ2-5; D uncertain. Germline CDR1 reads LGHDT; CDR2 reads YNNKEL (reference sequence). CDR3 size: 13 residues. Trimming took 3 bases from V and 5 from J, leaving 10 bases between them. Here the CDR3 reads CASSHLLVETQYF. In DNA, the CDR3 is TGTGCCAGCAGCCACTTACTCGTGGAGACCCAGTACTTC.

This clonotype showed up just a few times. The J gene is TRBJ2-3, the V gene TRBV7-8, with 9 bases that match TRBD2. The CDR3 totals 18 residues. Germline assignment: CDR1 SGHVS and CDR2 FQNEAQ. The trim removed 3 bases at V and 0 bases at J, leaving 10 bases unmatched. The CDR3 DNA reads as TGTGCCAGCAGCTTTGGTCTAGCGGGACTAACTAGCACAGATACGCAGTATTTT. Its protein product is CASSFGLAGLTSTDTQYF.

The V gene is TRBV6-1, the J gene TRBJ2-5; 7 bases fit TRBD1. The CDR3 spans 13 residues. J lost 2 bases, V lost 6 bases, and 3 bases had no gene match. The germline V gene has CDR1 MNHNS and CDR2 SASEGT. The CDR3: CASSRQGQETQYF. The CDR3 coding sequence is TGTGCCAGCAGCCGACAGGGACAAGAGACCCAGTACTTC.

This rearrangement joins TRBV28 to TRBJ2-5, with D maybe TRBD1 (5 bases). V shed 3 bases and J shed 3 bases, with 8 bases lying between them. CDR1 MDHEN and CDR2 SYDVKM come from the germline V gene. The CDR3 length is 13 residues. For the CDR3, the DNA is TGTGCCAGCAGTTTCCCGACAGAAGAGACCCAGTACTTC. It translates to CASSFPTEETQYF.

This clonotype was seen a few times. The V and J genes are TRBV7-9 and TRBJ2-1; TRBD1 agrees at 9 bases. This CDR3 has 16 amino acids. J was trimmed by 3 bases and V by 4 bases; bases with no gene match: 7. CDR1 is SEHNR, CDR2 FQNEAQ, per germline (reference sequence). The CDR3 nucleotides read TGTGCCAGCAGCTCGCCGGGACAGGGAATCTACAATGAGCAGTTCTTC. Translation gives CASSSPGQGIYNEQFF. Complete variable domain (other parts from reference TRBV7-9 and TRBJ2-1): DTGVSQNPRHKITKRGQNVTFRCDPISEHNRLYWYRQTLGQGPEFLTYFQNEAQLEKSRLLSDRFSAERPKGSFSTLEIQRTEQGDSAMYLCASSSPGQGIYNEQFFGPGTRLTVL.

This clonotype was seen more than once but under ten times. J is TRBJ2-5 and V is TRBV28; D gene ambiguous. This CDR3 contains 14 residues. CDR1 MDHEN and CDR2 SYDVKM come from the germline V gene. The ends were cut back, 6 bases at V and 2 bases at J, with 13 bases in the middle. CDR3 DNA sequence: TGTGCCAGCAGCTTCGTCACCATTCAAGAGACCCAGTACTTC. It is translated as CASSFVTIQETQYF.

The rearrangement joins TRBV10-3 to TRBJ2-5; 11 bases map to TRBD2. The CDR3 runs 16 residues. Germline lookup yields CDR1 ENHRY and CDR2 SYGVKD. V lost 0 bases and J lost 2; bases outside the gene matches: 2. CDR3 loop: CAISESLAGEQETQYF. In DNA, the CDR3 is TGTGCCATCAGTGAGTCACTAGCGGGGGAGCAAGAGACCCAGTACTTC.

This clonotype was counted between two and nine times. V is TRBV4-2 and J is TRBJ1-2; D is unclear. V lost 0 bases and J 4 bases, leaving 6 bases between the germline ends. CDR3 length equals 13 residues. Germline loops: CDR1 LGHNA, CDR2 YNFKEQ. The CDR3 region has the DNA TGTGCCAGCAGCCAAGACCAACTCTATGGCTACACCTTC. This translates into CASSQDQLYGYTF.

The chain uses TRBV6-7 and TRBJ2-3; 7 bases match TRBD2. TRBV6-7 is an open reading frame, and its role is uncertain. The CDR3 loop spans 13 amino acids. The trim removed 10 bases at V and 4 bases at J, leaving 8 bases unmatched. The CDR3 DNA is TGTGCCATCTATGCGGGGGACTCAGATACGCAGTATTTT. Translation gives CAIYAGDSDTQYF.

The chain employs TRBV6-5 and TRBJ1-4; D might be TRBD1 (6 bases). Trimming shortened V by 2 bases and J by 8 bases, and 12 bases separated the two germline ends. CDR1 is MNHEY, CDR2 SVGAGI, per germline. This CDR3 contains 14 residues. The CDR3 bases are TGTGCCAGCAGTTACGGGGGCAGTTTGGAAAAACTGTTTTTT. This gives the protein CASSYGGSLEKLFF.

This chain uses TRBV20-1 with TRBJ2-1; D is uncertain. CDR3 size: 10 residues. Per germline, CDR1 DFQATT and CDR2 SNEGSKA (reference sequence). The V gene lost 3 bases and the J gene lost 6 bases, with 3 bases spanning the gap. The CDR3 DNA is TGCAGTGCTAGTCTCAATGAGCAGTTCTTC. This encodes CSASLNEQFF.

The chain has TRBV4-2 and TRBJ1-1; 7 nucleotides line up with TRBD1. The CDR3 extends over 15 amino acids. Trimming cost V 4 bases and J 4 bases; bases outside gene matches: 9. CDR1 and CDR2 from the germline V gene are LGHNA and YNFKEQ. CDR3 loop: CASSRLGQRRTEAFF. DNA for the CDR3: TGTGCCAGCAGCCGCCTGGGACAGCGACGCACTGAAGCTTTCTTT.

This chain links TRBV3-1 with TRBJ2-2; either TRBD1 or TRBD2 may supply D (5 bases each). The CDR3 runs to 13 residues. The ends were cut back, 4 bases at V and 7 bases at J, with 10 bases in the middle. Germline CDR1 reads LGHDT; CDR2 reads YNNKEL (reference sequence). Here the CDR3 reads CASSPGTGGELFF. The CDR3 DNA reads TGTGCCAGCAGCCCAGGGACCGGCGGGGAGCTGTTTTTT.

This clonotype was found a few times. The gene calls are TRBV5-1 and TRBJ1-6; TRBD1 matches 7 bases. The V and J ends lost 0 bases and 8 bases, in that order; junction bases with no gene match: 5. The CDR3 length is 15 residues. Germline V gives CDR1 SGHRS, CDR2 YFSETQ. CDR3 sequence (DNA): TGCGCCAGCAGCTTGGAACAGGGGTGGGATTCACCCCTCCACTTT. Amino acid sequence: CASSLEQGWDSPLHF.

This clonotype was counted only a few times. This chain links TRBV29-1 with TRBJ2-2; TRBD1 is a possible D gene (8 bases). In germline, CDR1 is SQVTM, CDR2 ANQGSEA. This CDR3 region has 15 residues. V lost 7 bases and J lost 3, with 18 bases in between. The CDR3 DNA follows: TGCAGCGCCCGAGACAGGGGAGGGGACACCGGGGAGCTGTTTTTT. Its translation is CSARDRGGDTGELFF.

This clonotype was counted between two and nine times. This sequence joins TRBV20-1 and TRBJ2-1; TRBD2 is a possible D gene (5 bases). The CDR3 totals 15 residues. Trimming took 0 bases from V and 8 from J, leaving 17 bases between them. Per germline, CDR1 DFQATT and CDR2 SNEGSKA (reference sequence). The CDR3 nucleotides are TGCAGTGCTAGAGATCTAACTATCGGAGGATATGAGCAGTTCTTC. Its protein product is CSARDLTIGGYEQFF.

This rearrangement joins TRBV7-2 to TRBJ2-5, with 7 bases that match TRBD2. This CDR3 is built from 15 residues. Germline lookup yields CDR1 SGHTA and CDR2 FQGNSA. The V segment lost 3 bases and the J segment 5 bases; nucleotides outside the gene matches: 9. CDR3 nucleotides: TGTGCCAGCAGCTTGATGGGCGGGAGTGCGGAGACCCAGTACTTC. Translation gives CASSLMGGSAETQYF.